This T cell receptor (beta chain) was identified during a study of T cell clonotyping in hematopoietic cell transplantation. In regard to this clone: Its antigen is not identified.

Study-wide points: Without cell sorting, CD4 versus CD8 contributions remain unresolved.

CDR3 length: 15 residues. Germline CDR1 reads SGHTA; CDR2 reads FQGNSA. V was pared by 5 bases and J by 2 bases, with 14 bases between. Assay: immunoSEQ multiplex PCR; the TCRdb copy retains only in-frame clones and omits some. Of 69,000 or so clones detected, approximately 94% appear once; the ten largest clones hold roughly 1.7%. This clonotype originated in a man aged 45 to 65 in good health. Some clones in this sample may be carry-over from other donors' samples. The specimen was peripheral blood mononuclear cells. The chain uses TRBV7-2 and TRBJ2-3, with D perhaps TRBD2 (5 bases). CDR3 bases: TGTGCCAGCAGCGCGATGGACTGGACCACAGATACGCAGTATTTT. Its protein product is CASSAMDWTTDTQYF.